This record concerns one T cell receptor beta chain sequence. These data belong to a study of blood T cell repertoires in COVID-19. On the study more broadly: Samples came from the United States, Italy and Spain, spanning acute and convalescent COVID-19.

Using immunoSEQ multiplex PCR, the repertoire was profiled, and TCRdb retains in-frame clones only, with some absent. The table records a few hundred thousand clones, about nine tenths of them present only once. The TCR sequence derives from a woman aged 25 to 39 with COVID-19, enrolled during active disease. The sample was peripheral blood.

DNA of the CDR3: TGTGCCAGCAGCCCAGACATACTGAACACCGGGGAGCTGTTTTTT. Protein: CASSPDILNTGELFF. The chain is built from TRBV7-7 and TRBJ2-2; no clear D. V was trimmed by 5 bases and J by 1 base, leaving 11 bases between them. This CDR3 region has 15 residues. Germline values: CDR1 SSHAT, CDR2 FNYEAQ (reference sequence).